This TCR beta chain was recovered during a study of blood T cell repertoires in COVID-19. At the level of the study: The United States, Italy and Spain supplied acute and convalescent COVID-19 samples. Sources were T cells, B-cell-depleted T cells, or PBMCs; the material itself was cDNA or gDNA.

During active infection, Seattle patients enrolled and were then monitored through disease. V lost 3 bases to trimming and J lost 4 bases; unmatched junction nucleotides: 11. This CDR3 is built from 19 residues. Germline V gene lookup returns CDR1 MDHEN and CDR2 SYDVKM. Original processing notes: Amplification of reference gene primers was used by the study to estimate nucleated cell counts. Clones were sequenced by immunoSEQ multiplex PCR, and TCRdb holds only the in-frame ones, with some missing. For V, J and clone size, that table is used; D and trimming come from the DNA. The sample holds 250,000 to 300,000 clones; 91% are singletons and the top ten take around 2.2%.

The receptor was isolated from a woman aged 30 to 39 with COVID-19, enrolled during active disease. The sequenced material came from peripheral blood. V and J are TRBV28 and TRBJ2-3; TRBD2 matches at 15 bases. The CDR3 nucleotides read TGTGCCAGCAGTTTTCAACCGGGACTAGCGGGAGGTGGGGCAGATACGCAGTATTTT. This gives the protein CASSFQPGLAGGGADTQYF.